Following are 26 T cell receptor beta chains from one sample sequenced in a study of blood T cell repertoires in COVID-19. Measured with immunoSEQ multiplex PCR; TCRdb has only the in-frame clones, and not every one. Found here are more than 150,000 clones, roughly 80% of them singletons; the top ten hold about 8%. Sequenced sample: PBMCs or T cells enriched from blood (not recorded which). The receptor set was obtained from a woman aged 50 to 60 who had recovered from COVID-19.

The chain recombines TRBV15 with TRBJ1-2; D might be TRBD1 (6 bases). The CDR3 has 17 residues. CDR1 is LNHNV, CDR2 YYDKDF, per germline (reference sequence). Trimming shortened V by 2 bases and J by 3 bases, and 19 bases separated the two germline ends. The DNA for the CDR3 is TGTGCCACCAGCAGAACTACCGGGACACCACCTCACTATGGCTACACCTTC. It encodes CATSRTTGTPPHYGYTF.

The V and J genes are TRBV7-3 and TRBJ2-5; 9 bases fit TRBD2. The J segment lost 2 bases and the V segment lost 6 bases, leaving 13 bases of the junction unmatched. The CDR3 has 17 amino acids. Looked up from germline, CDR1 is SGHTA and CDR2 is FQGTGA. The CDR3 here is CASRGNHMGLAQETQYF. The CDR3 region has the DNA TGTGCCAGCAGGGGGAATCACATGGGACTAGCTCAAGAGACCCAGTACTTC.

The V gene is TRBV6-5, the J gene TRBJ1-2; weak D call: TRBD1 (6 bases). V was trimmed by 6 bases and J by 8 bases, leaving 13 bases between them. The CDR3 consists of 12 residues. Per germline, CDR1 MNHEY and CDR2 SVGAGI. The CDR3 loop reads CASSVTGHGYTF. In DNA, the CDR3 is TGTGCCAGCAGCGTCACAGGGCACGGCTACACCTTC.

The table lists this clone with a count of one. The V and J genes are TRBV3-1 (or the pseudogene TRBV3-2) and TRBJ1-1; a weak D match, TRBD1 (5 bases). This CDR3 region has 15 residues. Germline assignment: CDR1 LGHDT and CDR2 YNNKEL (reference sequence). V was trimmed by 0 bases and J by 6 bases, leaving 14 bases between them. CDR3 bases: TGTGCCAGCAGCCAAGACCCCAGCAGGGTGGCTGAAGCTTTCTTT. Its protein product is CASSQDPSRVAEAFF.

This clone was observed a few times. The chain links TRBV3-1 (or the pseudogene TRBV3-2) to TRBJ1-1, with D unresolved. Germline V gives CDR1 LGHDT, CDR2 YNNKEL (reference sequence). Trimming shortened V by 4 bases and J by 9 bases, and 15 bases separated the two germline ends. The CDR3 has 13 amino acids. The CDR3 nucleotides are TGTGCCAGCAGCCCCACCGTATCGGGTAAAGCTTTCTTT. This codes for CASSPTVSGKAFF.

The V and J genes are TRBV6-2 or TRBV6-3 and TRBJ1-1, with TRBD1 as a possible D gene (6 bases). The CDR3 extends over 17 amino acids. CDR1 is MNHEY, CDR2 SVGEGT, per germline. V lost 1 base and J lost 0, with 15 bases in between. In DNA, the CDR3 is TGTGCCAGCAGTTACTTACACAGGACAGACATGAACACTGAAGCTTTCTTT. Amino acids: CASSYLHRTDMNTEAFF.

The rearrangement links TRBV10-3 to TRBJ1-1; TRBD1 agrees at 10 bases. Germline CDR1 reads ENHRY; CDR2 reads SYGVKD. This CDR3 has 16 amino acids. Unmatched junction bases numbered 17, after V lost 6 bases and J lost 10 bases. This chain's CDR3 is CAISRQGAGQRVGAFF. The CDR3 nucleotides are TGTGCCATCAGCCGACAGGGGGCGGGACAGAGAGTAGGAGCTTTCTTT.

The chain joins TRBV28 to TRBJ2-5, with a tentative D call TRBD1 (6 bases). The V and J ends lost 2 bases and 7 bases respectively, with 23 bases between them. The length of the CDR3 is 17 residues. CDR1 MDHEN and CDR2 SYDVKM come from the germline V gene. The CDR3 coding sequence is TGTGCCAGCAGTTTACGGCCTATTCAGGGGCGAGGAGGGACCCAGTACTTC. This gives the protein CASSLRPIQGRGGTQYF.

This chain uses TRBV21-1 with TRBJ1-3; TRBD1, the table's D call, lacks a check against the DNA. TRBV21-1 is assigned pseudogene status. This CDR3 is 13 amino acids long. The CDR3 protein is CASNPPAGNTIYF. DNA of the CDR3: TGTGCCAGCAATCCCCCAGCTGGAAACACCATATATTTT.

V is TRBV27 and J is TRBJ2-1, with D possibly matching TRBD2 (6 bases). This CDR3 comprises 14 residues. The germline CDR1 and CDR2 sequences are MNHEY and SMNVEV (reference sequence). The ends were cut back, 3 bases at V and 7 bases at J, with 13 bases in the middle. The CDR3 DNA reads as TGTGCCAGCAGTTTTGTCGGGAGCACGAATGAGCAGTTCTTC. Amino acid sequence: CASSFVGSTNEQFF.

This chain joins TRBV6-5 and TRBJ2-1, with 10 bases matching TRBD2. Germline trimming cut 8 bases from V and 8 bases from J; bases unmatched to any gene: 6. CDR3 length equals 13 residues. The germline V gene encodes CDR1 MNHEY and CDR2 SVGAGI. CDR3 DNA: TGTGCCAGCCGTACTAGCGGGATCTATGAGCAGTTCTTC. Protein: CASRTSGIYEQFF.

The chain couples TRBV10-3 to TRBJ1-5; 8 bases are a match to TRBD1. CDR3 length: 14 amino acids. V lost 10 bases, J lost 2 bases, and 7 bases stayed unmatched. Germline assignment: CDR1 ENHRY and CDR2 SYGVKD. This CDR3 reads CATLDREGNQPQHF. DNA of the CDR3: TGTGCCACGCTGGACAGGGAAGGCAATCAGCCCCAGCATTTT.

The J gene is TRBJ1-4, the V gene TRBV3-1 (or the pseudogene TRBV3-2); the match to TRBD1 covers 7 bases. V trimming: 6 bases; J trimming: 4 bases; junction bases outside the gene matches: 5. CDR1 is LGHDT and CDR2 is YNNKEL in the germline V gene (reference sequence). The CDR3 runs 14 residues. CDR3 residues: CASSLTGNNEKLFF. For the CDR3, the DNA is TGTGCCAGCAGTCTGACAGGGAATAATGAAAAACTGTTTTTT.

In this sample, this clone turned up a few times. The chain recombines TRBV7-3 with TRBJ2-7; 7 bases match TRBD2. CDR1 and CDR2 from the germline V gene are SGHTA and FQGTGA. The CDR3 is made up of 17 amino acids. J was trimmed by 6 bases and V by 1 base; bases with no gene match: 15. The CDR3 DNA reads as TGTGCCAGCAGCTTAATTCGCGGGGGAAGAAGATCTTGCGAGCAGTACTTC. Its translation is CASSLIRGGRRSCEQYF.

This chain uses TRBV5-6 with TRBJ1-2, with 9 bases fitting TRBD1. Germline values: CDR1 SGHDT, CDR2 YYEEEE. The V gene end was trimmed by 4 bases and the J gene end by 6 bases; junction bases not matched to a gene: 10. CDR3 length: 15 residues. The CDR3 sequence: CASSQGDRDVHGYTF. The DNA of the CDR3 is TGTGCCAGCAGCCAAGGGGACAGGGATGTGCATGGCTACACCTTC.

Only a few counts were recorded for this clone. Other DNA variants within this sample encode the same CDR3. This chain joins TRBV18 and TRBJ1-1, with D tentatively TRBD1 (5 bases). Germline V gene sequence: CDR1 KGHSH, CDR2 LQKENI. The CDR3 has 13 residues. The V gene lost 3 bases and the J gene lost 1 base, with 6 bases spanning the gap. CDR3 protein: CASSPGGNTEAFF. DNA for the CDR3: TGTGCCAGCTCACCGGGGGGGAACACTGAAGCTTTCTTT.

V is TRBV2 and J is TRBJ1-1; weak D call: TRBD1 (5 bases). The CDR3 has 14 amino acids. The V end lost 6 bases, the J end lost 1 base, and 12 bases lay between the germline ends. CDR1 SNHLY and CDR2 FYNNEI come from the germline V gene. CDR3 region: CASRPQAQNTEAFF. DNA of the CDR3: TGTGCCAGCAGGCCACAGGCCCAGAACACTGAAGCTTTCTTT.

V and J are TRBV7-2 and TRBJ2-3; D call uncertain. The CDR3 runs to 14 residues. V dropped 1 base and J dropped 2 bases, with 7 bases sitting between them. Per the germline V gene, CDR1 is SGHTA and CDR2 is FQGNSA. The CDR3 loop is CASSLGGYTDTQYF. As DNA, the CDR3 is TGTGCCAGCAGCTTAGGCGGATACACAGATACGCAGTATTTT.

The J gene is TRBJ2-3, the V gene TRBV4-2, with D perhaps matching TRBD2 (7 bases). The CDR3 consists of 14 residues. CDR1 LGHNA and CDR2 YNFKEQ come from the germline V gene. The V gene lost 3 bases and the J gene lost 5 bases, with 12 bases spanning the gap. CDR3 coding DNA: TGTGCCAGCAGCCAGGGGGGGGCTGTAGATACGCAGTATTTT. Translating gives CASSQGGAVDTQYF.

J is TRBJ2-5 and V is TRBV7-8; 7 positions agree with TRBD1. Trimming took 3 bases from V and 12 from J; bases not matched to a gene: 4. Germline V gives CDR1 SGHVS, CDR2 FQNEAQ. The CDR3 length is 11 residues. The CDR3 bases are TGTGCCAGCAGCTTCGGGACAGCCGAGTACTTC. Residues: CASSFGTAEYF. Combining the CDR3 with reference TRBV7-8 and TRBJ2-5 gives the whole variable domain GAGVSQSPRYKVAKRGQDVALRCDPISGHVSLFWYQQALGQGPEFLTYFQNEAQLDKSGLPSDRFFAERPEGSVSTLKIQRTQQEDSAVYLCASSFGTAEYFGPGTRLLVL.

This sequence joins TRBV7-2 and TRBJ2-2; 10 bases align to TRBD1. V gave up 6 bases and J gave up 7 bases; unmatched junction bases: 5. The CDR3 loop spans 14 amino acids. Germline CDR1 is SGHTA and CDR2 is FQGNSA. The DNA for the CDR3 is TGTGCCAGCAGGACAGGGGGCATAGTCGGGGAGCTGTTTTTT. Encoded protein: CASRTGGIVGELFF. The whole variable domain, remainder taken from reference TRBV7-2 and TRBJ2-2, is GAGVSQSPSNKVTEKGKDVELRCDPISGHTALYWYRQSLGQGLEFLIYFQGNSAPDKSGLPSDRFSAERTGGSVSTLTIQRTQQEDSAVYLCASRTGGIVGELFFGEGSRLTVL.

The V gene is TRBV4-1, the J gene TRBJ1-1, with D unresolved. Looked up from germline, CDR1 is MGHRA and CDR2 is YSYEKL. Trimming removed 4 bases at V and 1 base at J, with 10 bases between. The CDR3 spans 14 residues. As DNA, the CDR3 is TGCGCCAGCAGCCCCCGTGCGGCGAACACTGAAGCTTTCTTT. Translation: CASSPRAANTEAFF.

The gene calls are TRBV7-2 and TRBJ2-3; TRBD2 matches 7 bases. Losses at the gene ends were 3 bases for V and 0 bases for J; bases not matched to a gene: 3. Germline CDR1 reads SGHTA; CDR2 reads FQGNSA. CDR3 size: 15 residues. In DNA form, the CDR3 reads TGTGCCAGCAGCTTGTGGGGGGGGAGCACAGATACGCAGTATTTT. Its protein product is CASSLWGGSTDTQYF.

This chain joins TRBV7-8 and TRBJ1-2; D uncertain. V lost 5 bases and J 5 bases, leaving 12 bases between the germline ends. CDR1 is SGHVS and CDR2 is FQNEAQ in the germline V gene. The CDR3 runs to 13 residues. The CDR3 DNA reads TGTGCCAGCAGCCCGACAACATTTTATGGCTACACCTTC. Protein: CASSPTTFYGYTF. Based on the CDR3 plus reference TRBV7-8 and TRBJ1-2, the full variable domain is GAGVSQSPRYKVAKRGQDVALRCDPISGHVSLFWYQQALGQGPEFLTYFQNEAQLDKSGLPSDRFFAERPEGSVSTLKIQRTQQEDSAVYLCASSPTTFYGYTFGSGTRLTVV.

The chain employs TRBV25-1 and TRBJ2-5, with 7 bases fitting TRBD1. Germline lookup yields CDR1 MGHDK and CDR2 SYGVNS. This CDR3 has 14 amino acids. V was pared by 6 bases and J by 4 bases, with 8 bases of the junction left unmatched. In nucleotides, the CDR3 is TGTGCCAGCAGCCATCTCAGACAGGGAGAGACCCAGTACTTC. It specifies CASSHLRQGETQYF.

The chain uses TRBV6-5 and TRBJ2-5; D is unresolved. The germline CDR1 and CDR2 sequences are MNHEY and SVGAGI. With 10 bases removed from V and 4 bases from J, the gap between germline ends came to 16 bases. The CDR3 runs to 13 residues. CDR3 nucleotide sequence: TGTGCCACCTCACCCGGAGAGGTAGAGACCCAGTACTTC. Translation gives CATSPGEVETQYF.